Shown below are 31 T cell receptor beta chains from a single sample sequenced in a study of cytomegalovirus exposure and HLA in healthy donors. In the PCR, 60 Vbeta and 13 Jbeta primers were used. Only in-frame clones appear in the TCRdb table, and some are missing; sequencing was by immunoSEQ multiplex PCR. The sample records 95,000 to 150,000 clones, 82% being singletons. The sequencing input was PBMCs. These receptors all come from a woman in her late teens or twenties in good health and CMV-seronegative.

The genes are TRBV6-5 and TRBJ2-4, with D perhaps matching TRBD2 (6 bases). CDR3 size: 16 residues. Trimming left V 4 bases short and J 0 bases short, with 13 bases between. Germline V gene lookup returns CDR1 MNHEY and CDR2 SVGAGI. Written as DNA, the CDR3 is TGTGCCAGCAGTTGGAAGGGACTGTTAGCCAAAAACATTCAGTACTTC. The encoded protein is CASSWKGLLAKNIQYF.

V and J are TRBV5-1 and TRBJ2-4, with D maybe TRBD2 (5 bases). From germline, CDR1 is SGHRS and CDR2 YFSETQ. The length of the CDR3 is 13 residues. The V end lost 0 bases, the J end lost 12 bases, and 13 bases lay between the germline ends. The DNA for the CDR3 is TGCGCCAGCAGCTTGGCCTTAGAGGGCAGTCAGTACTTC. Translating it yields CASSLALEGSQYF. The full variable domain, rest sourced from reference TRBV5-1 and TRBJ2-4, is KAGVTQTPRYLIKTRGQQVTLSCSPISGHRSVSWYQQTPGQGLQFLFEYFSETQRNKGNFPGRFSGRQFSNSRSEMNVSTLELGDSALYLCASSLALEGSQYFGAGTRLSVL.

The chain links TRBV5-6 to TRBJ1-2; D ambiguous. The CDR3 contains 13 residues. Germline CDR1 reads SGHDT; CDR2 reads YYEEEE. The V end was cut by 4 bases, the J end by 2 bases, with 9 bases between. The DNA of the CDR3 is TGTGCCAGCAGCCAGGCTAGCAACTATGGCTACACCTTC. Its protein is CASSQASNYGYTF.

A note on this clone: A read error may produce the germline difference seen at one junction end. The chain recombines TRBV4-1 with TRBJ2-6, with a weak D call TRBD1 (5 bases). Germline-derived CDR1 and CDR2 are MGHRA and YSYEKL. The CDR3 runs to 13 residues. The CDR3 nucleotides are TGCGCCAGCCGGACCCCTGGGGCCAACGGCCTGACTTTC. Its translation: CASRTPGANGLTF.

V gene TRBV27 combines with J gene TRBJ2-2, with D maybe TRBD1 (5 bases). Trimming took off 11 bases at V and 2 bases at J, with 12 bases between the two ends. Germline V lookup: CDR1 MNHEY, CDR2 SMNVEV (reference sequence). This CDR3 is built from 13 residues. CDR3 protein: CAGRQGNTGELFF. The DNA of the CDR3 is TGTGCCGGCCGGCAGGGTAACACCGGGGAGCTGTTTTTT.

To note about this clone: Its ends do not fully match the called genes, so a read error is possible. The chain couples TRBV29-1 to TRBJ2-6; D is possibly TRBD2 (6 bases). The CDR3 length is 15 residues. The germline CDR1 and CDR2 sequences are SQVTM and ANQGSEA. CDR3 DNA sequence: TGCAGCGTTGAGGGGGGTACTTCTGGGGCCAACGGCCTGACTTTC. As protein: CSVEGGTSGANGLTF.

This chain connects TRBV11-2 to TRBJ1-1, with D tentatively TRBD1 (6 bases). Trimming cost V 3 bases and J 5 bases, with 10 bases left between them. Germline loops: CDR1 SGHAT, CDR2 FQNNGV. The CDR3 runs 13 residues. CDR3 amino acids: CASSFTGSTEAFF. As DNA, the CDR3 is TGTGCCAGCAGCTTTACAGGGAGTACTGAAGCTTTCTTT.

J is TRBJ2-1 and V is TRBV29-1; no clear D. Germline V lookup: CDR1 SQVTM, CDR2 ANQGSEA. Trimming removed 4 bases at V and 0 bases at J, with 13 bases between. The CDR3 loop spans 15 amino acids. CDR3 in DNA: TGCAGCGTTGCCCTTACCGCTAGCTCCTACAATGAGCAGTTCTTC. Translated, it gives CSVALTASSYNEQFF.

The V and J genes are TRBV9 and TRBJ1-1; 8 bases line up with TRBD1. Germline CDR1 is SGDLS and CDR2 is YYNGEE. The CDR3 is 14 amino acids. Losses at the gene ends were 0 bases for V and 3 bases for J; bases not matched to a gene: 1. The CDR3 DNA reads as TGTGCCAGCAGCGTAGAGACAGGGGACACTGAAGCTTTCTTT. Translation gives CASSVETGDTEAFF.

This clone was counted between two and nine times. V gene TRBV4-2 combines with J gene TRBJ1-1; a possible D gene is TRBD1 (5 bases). CDR1 is LGHNA, CDR2 YNFKEQ, per germline. The length of the CDR3 is 18 residues. The germline V and J ends were trimmed by 4 bases and 0 bases, with 21 bases remaining between them. Here the CDR3 DNA reads TGTGCCAGCAGCCGCCAGCCCCGTGGGGGGGGGATGAACACTGAAGCTTTCTTT. The encoded protein is CASSRQPRGGGMNTEAFF.

The chain is built from TRBV7-8 and TRBJ2-1; 7 bases agree with TRBD2. CDR3 size: 17 residues. Germline V gene sequence: CDR1 SGHVS, CDR2 FQNEAQ. The ends lost 1 base at V and 4 bases at J; junction bases unmatched: 10. This chain's CDR3 is CASSLVGGLVPYNEQFF. The CDR3 nucleotides read TGTGCCAGCAGCTTAGTAGGAGGACTAGTCCCTTACAATGAGCAGTTCTTC.

This clone has a handful of counts. This chain joins TRBV4-3 and TRBJ1-6; D remains unclear. CDR3 length: 16 amino acids. V lost 0 bases and J lost 9, with 15 bases in between. From germline, CDR1 is LGHNA and CDR2 YSLEER. DNA for the CDR3: TGCGCCAGCAGCCAAGAGAGAGTAAAAATGGTTTCACCCCTCCACTTT. The encoded protein is CASSQERVKMVSPLHF.

The rearrangement links TRBV4-2 to TRBJ1-1, with a weak D call TRBD1 (5 bases). CDR3 length equals 14 residues. Germline-derived CDR1 and CDR2 are LGHNA and YNFKEQ. Trimming removed 4 bases at V and 1 base at J, with 10 bases between. The CDR3 DNA is TGTGCCAGCAGCCTTGGGGGGGGGAACACTGAAGCTTTCTTT. Translated: CASSLGGGNTEAFF.

The chain employs TRBV30 and TRBJ1-1; possible D gene TRBD1, 5 bases. V gave up 2 bases and J gave up 1 base, with 8 bases separating them. This CDR3 is 13 amino acids long. CDR1 and CDR2 (germline): GTSNPN, SVGIG (reference sequence). The CDR3 reads CAWSTGQNTEAFF. The CDR3 coding sequence is TGTGCCTGGAGTACAGGCCAGAACACTGAAGCTTTCTTT. Together with reference TRBV30 and TRBJ1-1, the CDR3 gives the full variable domain: SQTIHQWPATLVQPVGSPLSLECTVEGTSNPNLYWYRQAAGRGLQLLFYSVGIGQISSEVPQNLSASRPQDRQFILSSKKLLLSDSGFYLCAWSTGQNTEAFFGQGTRLTVV.

The chain has TRBV11-2 and TRBJ2-3; 7 nucleotides match TRBD1. Germline CDR1 and CDR2: SGHAT and FQNNGV. V shed 8 bases, J shed 6 bases, and the junction held 8 bases outside the gene matches. This CDR3 comprises 13 residues. In DNA form, the CDR3 reads TGTGCCAGCCGAACAGGGGCGGCGGATACGCAGTATTTT. It codes for CASRTGAADTQYF.

The chain is built from TRBV11-2 and TRBJ2-7, with TRBD1 identical over 8 bases. The CDR3 runs to 16 residues. Germline CDR1 SGHAT, CDR2 FQNNGV. Trimming cost V 3 bases and J 4 bases; bases outside gene matches: 11. CDR3 sequence: CASSFAPRGLGYEQYF. CDR3 sequence (DNA): TGTGCCAGCAGCTTTGCGCCCAGGGGGCTCGGGTACGAGCAGTACTTC.

V gene TRBV10-3 combines with J gene TRBJ1-3; the D is unclear. Between the trimmed V and J ends, which lost 8 bases and 0 bases, there was a span of 14 bases. Germline-derived CDR1 and CDR2 are ENHRY and SYGVKD. The CDR3 spans 15 residues. The CDR3 sequence: CAIAPHDNSGNTIYF. The CDR3 region has the DNA TGTGCCATCGCACCACATGATAACTCTGGAAACACCATATATTTT.

Details on this clone: Compared with germline, one end of the junction differs, possibly owing to a read error. This chain connects TRBV7-9 to TRBJ1-1; TRBD1 agrees at 7 bases. The germline gives CDR1 SEHNR, CDR2 FQNEAQ (reference sequence). This CDR3 region has 14 residues. This CDR3 reads CASSLEPGGGEASF. The CDR3 nucleotides read TGTGCCAGCAGCTTAGAACCAGGGGGTGGTGAAGCTTCCTTT.

A single count supports this clone. The J gene is TRBJ1-4, the V gene TRBV6-6, with TRBD1 matching 7 bases. J was trimmed by 7 bases and V by 7 bases; bases with no gene match: 12. Per germline, CDR1 MNHNY and CDR2 SVGAGI (reference sequence). CDR3 size: 15 residues. The CDR3 DNA reads TGTGCCAGCAATCGACAGGGAGCGAGGAGTGAAAAACTGTTTTTT. Its translation is CASNRQGARSEKLFF.

The chain has TRBV29-1 and TRBJ2-3, with a tentative D call TRBD2 (5 bases). The CDR3 runs 14 residues. The germline V gene encodes CDR1 SQVTM and CDR2 ANQGSEA. Deletions cut 0 bases from V and 0 bases from J, with 7 bases between. CDR3 amino acids: CSVEDGSSTDTQYF. The CDR3 coding sequence is TGCAGCGTTGAAGATGGGAGTAGCACAGATACGCAGTATTTT.

This clone was recorded only once. The rearrangement joins TRBV27 to TRBJ2-1; no definite D call. Trimming stripped 6 bases from V and 5 bases from J, with 17 bases between. The germline V gene encodes CDR1 MNHEY and CDR2 SMNVEV (reference sequence). This CDR3 is 15 amino acids long. This CDR3 is CASSMANPDHNEQFF. The CDR3 DNA reads as TGTGCCAGCAGCATGGCCAACCCTGATCACAATGAGCAGTTCTTC.

V gene TRBV4-3 combines with J gene TRBJ1-2; D remains unclear. Germline values: CDR1 LGHNA, CDR2 YSLEER. CDR3 length: 13 residues. The germline V and J ends were trimmed by 0 bases and 7 bases, with 9 bases remaining between them. The CDR3 here is CASSQDRTVGYTF. CDR3 bases: TGCGCCAGCAGCCAAGATCGCACAGTTGGCTACACCTTC.

The V gene is TRBV5-5, the J gene TRBJ2-1; D is unclear. This CDR3 comprises 11 residues. V shed 6 bases and J shed 6 bases, with 7 bases lying between them. Looked up from germline, CDR1 is SGHKS and CDR2 is YYEKEE (reference sequence). The CDR3, as DNA: TGTGCCAGCACCTACGGCAATGAGCAGTTCTTC. Protein: CASTYGNEQFF. The variable domain in full, completed from reference TRBV5-5 and TRBJ2-1, reads DAGVTQSPTHLIKTRGQQVTLRCSPISGHKSVSWYQQVLGQGPQFIFQYYEKEERGRGNFPDRFSARQFPNYSSELNVNALLLGDSALYLCASTYGNEQFFGPGTRLTVL.

For this clone: Compared with germline, one end of the junction differs, possibly owing to a read error. CDR3 in DNA: TGCGCCAGCAGGGTATGGGGCTTAGTAGCTGGGGCCAACGGCCTGACTTTC. Protein: CASRVWGLVAGANGLTF. The chain uses TRBV5-1 and TRBJ2-6, with D possibly matching TRBD1 (5 bases). Germline V lookup: CDR1 SGHRS, CDR2 YFSETQ. The CDR3 runs 17 residues.

The genes are TRBV27 and TRBJ1-1; tentative D call: TRBD1 (6 bases). The germline gives CDR1 MNHEY, CDR2 SMNVEV (reference sequence). The CDR3 spans 14 residues. V dropped 0 bases and J dropped 4 bases, with 9 bases sitting between them. The CDR3 sequence is CASSLSGAFTEAFF. CDR3 sequence (DNA): TGTGCCAGCAGTTTATCGGGGGCGTTCACTGAAGCTTTCTTT.

The V gene is TRBV5-6, the J gene TRBJ1-2, with D perhaps TRBD1 (5 bases). The CDR3 contains 13 residues. CDR1 is SGHDT, CDR2 YYEEEE, per germline. V was pared by 1 base and J by 5 bases, with 9 bases between. This CDR3 is CASSLTQGYGYTF. DNA of the CDR3: TGTGCCAGCAGCTTGACTCAGGGTTATGGCTACACCTTC.

V is TRBV7-9 and J is TRBJ2-7; tentative D call: TRBD1 (5 bases). This CDR3 comprises 13 residues. Germline lookup yields CDR1 SEHNR and CDR2 FQNEAQ (reference sequence). With 4 bases removed from V and 0 bases from J, the gap between germline ends came to 7 bases. The CDR3 coding sequence is TGTGCCAGCAGCTGGGGCTCCTCCTACGAGCAGTACTTC. It codes for CASSWGSSYEQYF.

The V call is TRBV5-4, the J call TRBJ1-1; 9 bases agree with TRBD1. The CDR3 sequence is 15 residues long. CDR1 and CDR2 from the germline V gene are SGHNT and YYREEE (reference sequence). V was pared by 5 bases and J by 1 base, with 6 bases of the junction left unmatched. CDR3 sequence: CASRKDRGPNTEAFF. CDR3 in DNA: TGTGCCAGCAGGAAGGACAGGGGCCCGAACACTGAAGCTTTCTTT.

This rearrangement joins TRBV30 to TRBJ1-6; D gene ambiguous. Germline V gives CDR1 GTSNPN, CDR2 SVGIG (reference sequence). Deletions cut 0 bases from V and 10 bases from J, with 7 bases between. This CDR3 spans 12 amino acids. CDR3 DNA sequence: TGTGCCTGGAGTGTACTAGGATCACCCCTCCACTTT. It yields the protein CAWSVLGSPLHF.

The chain uses TRBV27 and TRBJ2-3; no clear D. The CDR3 is 13 amino acids. With 3 bases removed from V and 0 bases from J, the gap between germline ends came to 4 bases. CDR1 is MNHEY and CDR2 is SMNVEV in the germline V gene (reference sequence). The CDR3 here is CASSFLSTDTQYF. CDR3 DNA sequence: TGTGCCAGCAGTTTCCTGAGCACAGATACGCAGTATTTT.

This chain joins TRBV2 and TRBJ1-2; 8 nucleotides line up with TRBD1. From germline, CDR1 is SNHLY and CDR2 FYNNEI. The CDR3 consists of 12 residues. V lost 9 bases and J lost 0; bases outside the gene matches: 0. In DNA, the CDR3 is TGTGCCAGACAGGGGGCTAACTATGGCTACACCTTC. Translation gives CARQGANYGYTF. The full variable domain, in which reference TRBV2 and TRBJ1-2 provide the parts outside the CDR3, is EPEVTQTPSHQVTQMGQEVILRCVPISNHLYFYWYRQILGQKVEFLVSFYNNEISEKSEIFDDQFSVERPDGSNFTLKIRSTKLEDSAMYFCARQGANYGYTFGSGTRLTVV.